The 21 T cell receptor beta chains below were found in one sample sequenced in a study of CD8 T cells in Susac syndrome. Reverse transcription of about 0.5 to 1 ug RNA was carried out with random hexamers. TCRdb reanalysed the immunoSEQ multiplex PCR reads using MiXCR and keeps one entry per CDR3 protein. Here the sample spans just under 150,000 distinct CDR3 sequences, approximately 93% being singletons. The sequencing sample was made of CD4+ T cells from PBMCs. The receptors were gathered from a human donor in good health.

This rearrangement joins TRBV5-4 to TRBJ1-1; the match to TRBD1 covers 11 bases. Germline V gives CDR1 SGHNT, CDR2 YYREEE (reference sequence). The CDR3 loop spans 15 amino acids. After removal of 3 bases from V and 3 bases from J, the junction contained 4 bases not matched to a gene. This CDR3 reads CASSWDRGKDTEAFF. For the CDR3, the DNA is TGTGCCAGCAGCTGGGACAGGGGGAAGGACACTGAAGCTTTCTTT.

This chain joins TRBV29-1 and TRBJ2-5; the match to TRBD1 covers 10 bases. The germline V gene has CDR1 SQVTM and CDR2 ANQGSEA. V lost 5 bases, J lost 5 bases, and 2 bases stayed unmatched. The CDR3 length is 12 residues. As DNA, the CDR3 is TGCAGCGTTCGGACAGGGGGTGAGACCCAGTACTTC. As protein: CSVRTGGETQYF.

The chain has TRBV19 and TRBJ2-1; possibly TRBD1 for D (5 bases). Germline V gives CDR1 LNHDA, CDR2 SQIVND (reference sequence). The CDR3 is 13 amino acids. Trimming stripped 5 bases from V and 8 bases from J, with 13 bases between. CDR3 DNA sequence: TGTGCCAGTAGTCCCCAGGGAAGTGATGAGCAGTTCTTC. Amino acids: CASSPQGSDEQFF. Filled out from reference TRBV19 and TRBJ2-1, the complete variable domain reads DGGITQSPKYLFRKEGQNVTLSCEQNLNHDAMYWYRQDPGQGLRLIYYSQIVNDFQKGDIAEGYSVSREKKESFPLTVTSAQKNPTAFYLCASSPQGSDEQFFGPGTRLTVL.

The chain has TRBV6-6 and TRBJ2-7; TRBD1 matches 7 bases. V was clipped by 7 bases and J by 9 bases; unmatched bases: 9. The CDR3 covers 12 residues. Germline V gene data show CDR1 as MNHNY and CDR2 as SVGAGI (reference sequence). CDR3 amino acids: CASNPQGDGQYF. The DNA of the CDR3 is TGTGCCAGCAATCCCCAGGGGGATGGGCAGTACTTC.

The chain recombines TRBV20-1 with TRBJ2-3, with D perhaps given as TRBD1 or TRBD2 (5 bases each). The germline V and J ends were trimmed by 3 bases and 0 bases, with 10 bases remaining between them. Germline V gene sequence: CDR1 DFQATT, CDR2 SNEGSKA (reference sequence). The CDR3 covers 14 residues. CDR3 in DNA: TGCAGTGCTAGGGACGGGGCTAGCACAGATACGCAGTATTTT. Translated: CSARDGASTDTQYF.

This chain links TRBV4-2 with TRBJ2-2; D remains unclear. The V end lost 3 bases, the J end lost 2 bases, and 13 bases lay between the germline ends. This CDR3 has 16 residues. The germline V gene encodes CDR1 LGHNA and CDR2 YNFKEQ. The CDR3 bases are TGTGCCAGCAGCCAGGCCTCCAGTTTAAACACCGGGGAGCTGTTTTTT. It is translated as CASSQASSLNTGELFF.

The CDR3 nucleotides read TGCAGTGCTAACACCCGCGACACCGGGGAGCTGTTTTTT. Protein product: CSANTRDTGELFF. This chain connects TRBV20-1 to TRBJ2-2; D gene ambiguous. This CDR3 comprises 13 residues. CDR1 is DFQATT, CDR2 SNEGSKA, per germline (reference sequence). Trimming left V 4 bases short and J 3 bases short, with 9 bases between.

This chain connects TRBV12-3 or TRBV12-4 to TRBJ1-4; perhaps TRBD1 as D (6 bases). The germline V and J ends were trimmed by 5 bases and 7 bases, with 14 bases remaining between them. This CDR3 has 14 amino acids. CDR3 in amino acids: CASSRTVVGEKLFF. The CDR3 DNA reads TGTGCCAGCAGTCGGACAGTAGTTGGTGAAAAACTGTTTTTT.

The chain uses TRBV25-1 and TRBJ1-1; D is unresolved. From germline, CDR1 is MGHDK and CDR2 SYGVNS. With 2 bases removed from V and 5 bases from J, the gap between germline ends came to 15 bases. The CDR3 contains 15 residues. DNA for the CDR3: TGTGCCAGCAGTGAAGGACGGCTTGGGGATACTGAAGCTTTCTTT. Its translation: CASSEGRLGDTEAFF.

CDR3 amino acids: CSARGDRSNSGANVLTF. The CDR3 nucleotides are TGCAGTGCTAGGGGCGACAGGAGCAACTCTGGGGCCAACGTCCTGACTTTC. This chain joins TRBV20-1 and TRBJ2-6; D may be TRBD1 (6 bases). The CDR3 sequence is 17 residues long. V was pared by 3 bases and J by 0 bases, with 15 bases between. In germline, CDR1 is DFQATT, CDR2 SNEGSKA (reference sequence).

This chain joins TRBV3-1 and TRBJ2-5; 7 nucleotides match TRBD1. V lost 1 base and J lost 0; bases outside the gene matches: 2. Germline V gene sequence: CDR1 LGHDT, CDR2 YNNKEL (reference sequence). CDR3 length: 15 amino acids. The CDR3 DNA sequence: TGTGCCAGCAGCCAAGTACAGGGGTACCAAGAGACCCAGTACTTC. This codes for CASSQVQGYQETQYF.

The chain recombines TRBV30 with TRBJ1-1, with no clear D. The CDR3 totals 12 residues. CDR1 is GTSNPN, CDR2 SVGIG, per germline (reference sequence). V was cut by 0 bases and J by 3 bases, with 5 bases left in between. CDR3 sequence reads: CAWSVFDTEAFF. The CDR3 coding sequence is TGTGCCTGGAGTGTATTTGACACTGAAGCTTTCTTT.

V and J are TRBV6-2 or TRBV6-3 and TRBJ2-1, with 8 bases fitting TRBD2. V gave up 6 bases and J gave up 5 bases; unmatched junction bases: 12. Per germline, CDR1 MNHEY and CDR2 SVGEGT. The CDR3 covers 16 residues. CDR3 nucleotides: TGTGCCAGCAGCCCCGGACCGGGACTAGGGAACAATGAGCAGTTCTTC. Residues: CASSPGPGLGNNEQFF.

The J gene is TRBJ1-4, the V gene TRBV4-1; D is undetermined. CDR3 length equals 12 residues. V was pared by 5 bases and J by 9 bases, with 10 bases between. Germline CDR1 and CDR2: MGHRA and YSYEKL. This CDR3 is CASSVPQKKLFF. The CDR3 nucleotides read TGCGCCAGCAGCGTACCTCAGAAAAAACTGTTTTTT.

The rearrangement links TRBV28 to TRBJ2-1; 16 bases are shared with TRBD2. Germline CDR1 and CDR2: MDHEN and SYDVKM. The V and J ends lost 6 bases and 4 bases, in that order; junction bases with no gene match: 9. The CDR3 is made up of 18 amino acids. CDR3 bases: TGTGCCAGCAGGTCGGGACTAGCGGGAGGGCATTATTACAATGAGCAGTTCTTC. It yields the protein CASRSGLAGGHYYNEQFF.

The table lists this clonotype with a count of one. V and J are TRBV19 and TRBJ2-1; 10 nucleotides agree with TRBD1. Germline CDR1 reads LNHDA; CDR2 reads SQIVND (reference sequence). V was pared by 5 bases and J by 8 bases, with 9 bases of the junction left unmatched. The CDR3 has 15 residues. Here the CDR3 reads CASSPGQGRFDEQFF. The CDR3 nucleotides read TGTGCCAGTAGTCCGGGACAGGGGAGGTTCGATGAGCAGTTCTTC.

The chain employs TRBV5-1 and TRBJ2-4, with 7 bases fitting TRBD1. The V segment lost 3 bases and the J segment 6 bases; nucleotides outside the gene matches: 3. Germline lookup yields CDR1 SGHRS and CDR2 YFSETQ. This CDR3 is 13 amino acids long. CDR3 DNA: TGCGCCAGCAGCTCCGGGACAGTAAACATTCAGTACTTC. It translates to CASSSGTVNIQYF.

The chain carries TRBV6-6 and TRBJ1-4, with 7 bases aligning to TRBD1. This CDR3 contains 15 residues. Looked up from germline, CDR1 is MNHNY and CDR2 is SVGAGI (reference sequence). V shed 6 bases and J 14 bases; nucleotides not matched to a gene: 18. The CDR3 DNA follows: TGTGCCAGCAGCACCGACAGGGTGGGTGGTCAATGGCTGTTTTTT. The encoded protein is CASSTDRVGGQWLFF.

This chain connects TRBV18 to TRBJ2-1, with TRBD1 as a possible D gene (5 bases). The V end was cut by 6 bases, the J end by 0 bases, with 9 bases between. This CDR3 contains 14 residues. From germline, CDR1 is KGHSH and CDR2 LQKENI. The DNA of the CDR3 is TGTGCCAGCTCGGGGCTCAACTCCTACAATGAGCAGTTCTTC. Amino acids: CASSGLNSYNEQFF.

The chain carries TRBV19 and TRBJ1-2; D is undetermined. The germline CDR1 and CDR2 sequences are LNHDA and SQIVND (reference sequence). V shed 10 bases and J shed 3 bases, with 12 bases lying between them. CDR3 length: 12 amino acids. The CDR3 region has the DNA TGTGCCACCAGACGGACGTACTATGGCTACACCTTC. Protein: CATRRTYYGYTF.

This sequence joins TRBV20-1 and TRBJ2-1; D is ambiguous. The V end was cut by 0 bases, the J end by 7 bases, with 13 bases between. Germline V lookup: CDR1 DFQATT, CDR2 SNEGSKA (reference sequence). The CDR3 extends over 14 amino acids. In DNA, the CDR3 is TGCAGTGCTAGAGATGGTACTACCGAAAATGAGCAGTTCTTC. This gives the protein CSARDGTTENEQFF.